The 11 T cell receptor beta chains reported below all come from one sample, sequenced in a study of siplizumab effects on memory and regulatory T cells. Generated by immunoSEQ multiplex PCR, the TCRdb table keeps only in-frame clones and is missing some. The table includes roughly 93,000 clones, just under 95% detected once. The sequencing sample was made of non-Treg CD4+ T cells sorted from blood. These receptors came from a human donor in good health.

V and J are TRBV28 and TRBJ2-1; D is ambiguous. This CDR3 has 15 amino acids. The germline V gene encodes CDR1 MDHEN and CDR2 SYDVKM. The germline V and J ends were trimmed by 6 bases and 8 bases, with 20 bases remaining between them. CDR3: CASSPIRLRRYEQFF. CDR3 DNA: TGTGCCAGCAGCCCAATCCGGCTCCGACGCTATGAGCAGTTCTTC.

The rearrangement links TRBV28 to TRBJ1-3; D call uncertain. The V gene's germline CDR1 is MDHEN and CDR2 SYDVKM. The CDR3 is 18 residues long. V was clipped by 2 bases and J by 0 bases, with 17 bases between them. The CDR3 spells CASSLNYGPTVSGNTIYF. CDR3 in DNA: TGTGCCAGCAGTTTAAACTACGGACCGACCGTCTCTGGAAACACCATATATTTT.

V and J are TRBV6-1 and TRBJ2-7; D unresolved. V lost 1 base and J lost 2, with 15 bases in between. The CDR3 totals 16 residues. Germline V gene data show CDR1 as MNHNS and CDR2 as SASEGT. CDR3 coding DNA: TGTGCCAGCAGTGAAGGTGTCGCGGCCATCGCCTACGAGCAGTACTTC. It is translated as CASSEGVAAIAYEQYF.

The rearrangement uses TRBV6-1 and TRBJ2-7; 7 positions agree with TRBD2. Germline V gene data show CDR1 as MNHNS and CDR2 as SASEGT. The CDR3 has 14 residues. With 6 bases clipped from V and 5 bases from J, the junction kept 10 bases outside the gene matches. The CDR3 loop reads CASSLGTTAHEQYF. CDR3 coding DNA: TGTGCCAGCAGCCTCGGGACTACGGCCCACGAGCAGTACTTC.

The chain employs TRBV27 and TRBJ2-1; 9 bases agree with TRBD2. The CDR3 spans 14 residues. V was clipped by 4 bases and J by 5 bases; unmatched bases: 3. Germline V gives CDR1 MNHEY, CDR2 SMNVEV (reference sequence). CDR3 bases: TGTGCCAGCAGTTGGACTAGCGCACACAATGAGCAGTTCTTC. Amino acids: CASSWTSAHNEQFF.

This clone was counted only a few times. The chain has TRBV14 and TRBJ2-7; 11 positions match TRBD2. The CDR3 covers 15 residues. CDR1 and CDR2 from the germline V gene are SGHDN and FVKESK. V trimming: 5 bases; J trimming: 3 bases; junction bases outside the gene matches: 6. The CDR3 nucleotides read TGTGCCAGCAGCTTACGACTAGCGGGGAACTACGAGCAGTACTTC. This gives the protein CASSLRLAGNYEQYF.

This chain uses TRBV2 with TRBJ1-5; D gene unclear. The V end was cut by 6 bases, the J end by 6 bases, with 15 bases between. Germline loops: CDR1 SNHLY, CDR2 FYNNEI. The CDR3 contains 14 residues. CDR3 amino acids: CASRDLGRGQPQHF. The CDR3 region has the DNA TGTGCCAGCAGGGACCTGGGTAGAGGTCAGCCCCAGCATTTT.

The gene calls are TRBV9 and TRBJ2-5, with D perhaps matching TRBD2 (6 bases). CDR1 SGDLS and CDR2 YYNGEE come from the germline V gene. The CDR3 runs to 14 residues. The ends were cut back, 3 bases at V and 5 bases at J, with 14 bases in the middle. CDR3 coding DNA: TGTGCCAGCAGCGAACACGGGAGATCGGAGACCCAGTACTTC. This encodes CASSEHGRSETQYF.

V usage is TRBV7-2 and J usage is TRBJ2-1, with D tentatively TRBD1 (5 bases). This CDR3 has 13 residues. The V and J ends lost 2 bases and 7 bases respectively, with 9 bases between them. CDR1 is SGHTA, CDR2 FQGNSA, per germline. In nucleotides, the CDR3 is TGTGCCAGCAGCTTAATTCAGGGTAATGAGCAGTTCTTC. It is translated as CASSLIQGNEQFF.

The chain uses TRBV5-4 and TRBJ2-1, with D tentatively TRBD2 (6 bases). V was pared by 0 bases and J by 8 bases, with 18 bases between. This CDR3 is 16 amino acids long. Germline CDR1 reads SGHNT; CDR2 reads YYREEE (reference sequence). Written as DNA, the CDR3 is TGTGCCAGCAGCTTGGACATCGGGGGTGGGTTTGATGAGCAGTTCTTC. Its translation is CASSLDIGGGFDEQFF.

J is TRBJ2-7 and V is TRBV15; no clear D gene. Trimming cost V 6 bases and J 0 bases, with 15 bases left between them. The CDR3 is made up of 15 amino acids. Germline CDR1 is LNHNV and CDR2 is YYDKDF (reference sequence). The CDR3 reads CATSSRRTSSYEQYF. CDR3 DNA: TGTGCCACCAGTTCACGGCGGACCAGCTCCTACGAGCAGTACTTC.